This T cell receptor beta chain was identified in a study of blood T cell repertoires in COVID-19. For the study at large: Whether acute or convalescent, the COVID-19 samples came from the United States, Italy and Spain. T cells, B-cell-depleted T cells, or PBMCs provided the cDNA or gDNA that served as material.

Donors in Cohort 3 counted as recovered after two negative PCRs, clearance, or symptom resolution. V was cut by 4 bases and J by 2 bases, with 17 bases left in between. Per germline, CDR1 SGHRS and CDR2 YFSETQ. This CDR3 is 16 amino acids long. Under the authors' procedure: Using reference gene primer amplification, nucleated cell counts were estimated. The data were produced by immunoSEQ multiplex PCR, yet TCRdb's version contains in-frame clones alone and is incomplete. For V, J and clone size, that table is used; D and trimming come from the DNA. Of about 300,000 clones listed, about nine tenths are singletons.

Sequencing used PBMCs or T cells enriched from blood (not recorded which). The source of this sequence is a man aged 55 to 69 who had recovered from COVID-19. This chain uses TRBV5-1 with TRBJ2-3, with D perhaps TRBD2 (5 bases). This chain's CDR3 is CASSPARGHLTDTQYF. The DNA of the CDR3 is TGCGCCAGCAGCCCCGCCCGGGGTCACCTCACAGATACGCAGTATTTT. Complete variable domain (other parts from reference TRBV5-1 and TRBJ2-3): KAGVTQTPRYLIKTRGQQVTLSCSPISGHRSVSWYQQTPGQGLQFLFEYFSETQRNKGNFPGRFSGRQFSNSRSEMNVSTLELGDSALYLCASSPARGHLTDTQYFGPGTRLTVL.